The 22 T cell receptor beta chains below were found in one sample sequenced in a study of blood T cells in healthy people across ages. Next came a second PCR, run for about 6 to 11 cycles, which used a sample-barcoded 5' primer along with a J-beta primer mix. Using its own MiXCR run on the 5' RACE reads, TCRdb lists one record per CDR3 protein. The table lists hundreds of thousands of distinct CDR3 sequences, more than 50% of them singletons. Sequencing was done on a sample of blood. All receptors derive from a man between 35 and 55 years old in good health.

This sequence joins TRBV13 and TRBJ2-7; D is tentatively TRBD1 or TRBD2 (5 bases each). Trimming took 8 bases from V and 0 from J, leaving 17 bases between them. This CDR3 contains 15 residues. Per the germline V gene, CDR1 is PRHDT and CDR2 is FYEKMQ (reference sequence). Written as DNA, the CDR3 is TGTGCCAGCTCCGAAGGAGGTCAGGGCTCCTACGAGCAGTACTTC. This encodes CASSEGGQGSYEQYF.

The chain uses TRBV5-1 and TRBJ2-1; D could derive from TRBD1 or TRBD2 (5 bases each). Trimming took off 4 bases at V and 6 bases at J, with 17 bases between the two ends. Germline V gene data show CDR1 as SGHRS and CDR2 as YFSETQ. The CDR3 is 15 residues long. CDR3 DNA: TGCGCCAGCAGCGTGGGGACGAATATCGGCAATGAGCAGTTCTTC. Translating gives CASSVGTNIGNEQFF. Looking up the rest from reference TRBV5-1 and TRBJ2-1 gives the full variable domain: KAGVTQTPRYLIKTRGQQVTLSCSPISGHRSVSWYQQTPGQGLQFLFEYFSETQRNKGNFPGRFSGRQFSNSRSEMNVSTLELGDSALYLCASSVGTNIGNEQFFGPGTRLTVL.

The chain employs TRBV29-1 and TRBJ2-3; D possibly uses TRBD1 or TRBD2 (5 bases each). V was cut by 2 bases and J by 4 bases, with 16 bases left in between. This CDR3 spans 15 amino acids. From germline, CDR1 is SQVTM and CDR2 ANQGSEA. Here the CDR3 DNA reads TGCAGCGTTGAAAGGTCGAGGGGCTGGGCAGATACGCAGTATTTT. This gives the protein CSVERSRGWADTQYF.

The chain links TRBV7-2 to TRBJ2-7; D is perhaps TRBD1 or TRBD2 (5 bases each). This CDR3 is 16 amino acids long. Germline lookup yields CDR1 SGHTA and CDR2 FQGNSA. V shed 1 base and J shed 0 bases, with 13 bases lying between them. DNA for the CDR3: TGTGCCAGCAGCTTAGTTAGCCGGGACGACTCCTACGAGCAGTACTTC. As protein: CASSLVSRDDSYEQYF. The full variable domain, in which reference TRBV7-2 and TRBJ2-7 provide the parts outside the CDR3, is GAGVSQSPSNKVTEKGKDVELRCDPISGHTALYWYRQSLGQGLEFLIYFQGNSAPDKSGLPSDRFSAERTGGSVSTLTIQRTQQEDSAVYLCASSLVSRDDSYEQYFGPGTRLTVT.

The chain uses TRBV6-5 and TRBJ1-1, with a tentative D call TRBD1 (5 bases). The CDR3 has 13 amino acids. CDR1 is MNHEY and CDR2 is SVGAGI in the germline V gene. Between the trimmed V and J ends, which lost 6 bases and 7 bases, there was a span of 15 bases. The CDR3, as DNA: TGTGCCAGCAGCCGGCGGCAGGGCAATGAAGCTTTCTTT. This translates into CASSRRQGNEAFF.

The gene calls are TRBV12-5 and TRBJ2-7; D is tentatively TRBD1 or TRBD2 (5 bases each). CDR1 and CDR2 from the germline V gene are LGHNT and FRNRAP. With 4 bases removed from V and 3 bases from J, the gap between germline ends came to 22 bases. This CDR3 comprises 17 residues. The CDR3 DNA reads TGTGCTAGTGGTTCCATTCAGGGAGCATCGAATGGCTACGAGCAGTACTTC. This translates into CASGSIQGASNGYEQYF.

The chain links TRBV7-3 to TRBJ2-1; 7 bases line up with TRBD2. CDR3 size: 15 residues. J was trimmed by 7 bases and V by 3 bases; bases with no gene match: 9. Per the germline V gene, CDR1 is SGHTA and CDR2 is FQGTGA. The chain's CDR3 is CASSFSGGSQNEQFF. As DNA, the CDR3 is TGTGCCAGCAGCTTTTCGGGGGGATCCCAAAATGAGCAGTTCTTC.

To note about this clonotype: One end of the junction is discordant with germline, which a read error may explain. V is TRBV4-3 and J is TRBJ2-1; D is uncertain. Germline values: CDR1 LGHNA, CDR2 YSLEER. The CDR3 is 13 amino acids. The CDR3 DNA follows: TGCGTCAGCAGCCCCAGCCAGACCAATGAGCAGTTCTTC. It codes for CVSSPSQTNEQFF.

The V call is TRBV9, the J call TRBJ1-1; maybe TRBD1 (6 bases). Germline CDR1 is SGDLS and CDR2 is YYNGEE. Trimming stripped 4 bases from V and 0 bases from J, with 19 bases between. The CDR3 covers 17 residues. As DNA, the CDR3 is TGTGCCAGCAGCCCTCCCTTGGGGGGGCACGTGAACACTGAAGCTTTCTTT. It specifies CASSPPLGGHVNTEAFF.

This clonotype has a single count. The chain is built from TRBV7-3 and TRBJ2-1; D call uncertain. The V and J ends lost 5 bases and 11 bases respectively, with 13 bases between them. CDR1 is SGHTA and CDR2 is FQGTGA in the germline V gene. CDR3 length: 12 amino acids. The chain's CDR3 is CASSLSSGKQFF. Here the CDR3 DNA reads TGTGCCAGCAGCCTATCTTCCGGCAAGCAGTTCTTC.

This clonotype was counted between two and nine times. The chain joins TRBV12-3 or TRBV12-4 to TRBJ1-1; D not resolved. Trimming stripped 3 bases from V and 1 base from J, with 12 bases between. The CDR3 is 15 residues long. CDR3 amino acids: CASSFGGGSNTEAFF. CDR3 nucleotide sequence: TGTGCCAGCAGTTTCGGTGGTGGGTCGAACACTGAAGCTTTCTTT.

The CDR3 DNA reads TGCGCCAGCAGCTTGGTCCGGCAGACCCGCACAGATACGCAGTATTTT. Translating gives CASSLVRQTRTDTQYF. The chain joins TRBV5-1 to TRBJ2-3; no clear D gene. The germline V gene encodes CDR1 SGHRS and CDR2 YFSETQ. This CDR3 has 16 residues. Deletions cut 0 bases from V and 1 base from J, with 12 bases between.

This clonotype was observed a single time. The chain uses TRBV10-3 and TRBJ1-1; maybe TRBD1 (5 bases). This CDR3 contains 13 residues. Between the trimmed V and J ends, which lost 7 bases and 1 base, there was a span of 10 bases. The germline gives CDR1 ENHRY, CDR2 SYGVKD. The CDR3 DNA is TGTGCCATCACCGGACACCCGAACACTGAAGCTTTCTTT. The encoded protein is CAITGHPNTEAFF.

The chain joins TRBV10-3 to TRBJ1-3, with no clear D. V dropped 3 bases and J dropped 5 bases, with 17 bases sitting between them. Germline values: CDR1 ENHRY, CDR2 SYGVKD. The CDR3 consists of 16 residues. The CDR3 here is CAISDKTPTARNTIYF. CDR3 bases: TGTGCCATCAGTGATAAAACGCCGACGGCACGAAACACCATATATTTT.

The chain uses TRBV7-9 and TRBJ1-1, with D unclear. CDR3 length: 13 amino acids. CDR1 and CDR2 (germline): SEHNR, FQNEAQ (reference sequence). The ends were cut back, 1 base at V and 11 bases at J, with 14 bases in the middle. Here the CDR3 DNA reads TGTGCCAGCAGCTTAGTTACAGACTCACGGGCTTTCTTT. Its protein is CASSLVTDSRAFF. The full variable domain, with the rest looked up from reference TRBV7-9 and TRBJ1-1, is DTGVSQNPRHKITKRGQNVTFRCDPISEHNRLYWYRQTLGQGPEFLTYFQNEAQLEKSRLLSDRFSAERPKGSFSTLEIQRTEQGDSAMYLCASSLVTDSRAFFGQGTRLTVV.

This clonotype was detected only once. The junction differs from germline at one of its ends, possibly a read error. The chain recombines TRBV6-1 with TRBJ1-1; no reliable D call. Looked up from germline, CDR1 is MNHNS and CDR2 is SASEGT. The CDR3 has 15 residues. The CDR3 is CASNLILAANTEVFF. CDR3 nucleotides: TGTGCCAGCAATTTGATATTAGCGGCGAACACTGAAGTTTTCTTT.

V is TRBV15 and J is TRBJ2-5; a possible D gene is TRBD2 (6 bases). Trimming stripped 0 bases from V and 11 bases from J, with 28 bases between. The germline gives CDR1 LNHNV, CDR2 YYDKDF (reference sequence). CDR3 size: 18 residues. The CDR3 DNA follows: TGTGCCACCAGCAGAGATTATGGGCGGGATAATCGAGACAATGAGCAGTACTTC. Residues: CATSRDYGRDNRDNEQYF.

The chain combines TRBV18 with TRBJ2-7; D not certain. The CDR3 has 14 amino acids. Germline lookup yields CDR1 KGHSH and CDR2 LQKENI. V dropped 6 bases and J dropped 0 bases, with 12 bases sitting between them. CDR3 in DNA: TGTGCCAGCTCCTCAGCCACCAGCTCCTACGAGCAGTACTTC. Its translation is CASSSATSSYEQYF.

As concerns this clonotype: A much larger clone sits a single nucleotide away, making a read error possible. CDR3 protein: CTSSFRYEQYF. CDR3 sequence (DNA): TGTACCAGCAGTTTCCGGTACGAGCAGTACTTC. This rearrangement joins TRBV12-3 or TRBV12-4 to TRBJ2-5; D is undetermined. The assigned J gene may be wrong: the sequence end matches TRBJ2-7 better. There are 11 residues in the CDR3.

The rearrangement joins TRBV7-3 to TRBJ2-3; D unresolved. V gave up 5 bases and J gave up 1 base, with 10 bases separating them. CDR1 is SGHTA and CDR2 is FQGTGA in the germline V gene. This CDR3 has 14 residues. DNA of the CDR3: TGTGCCAGCAGCCAGGCACAACGCACAGATACGCAGTATTTT. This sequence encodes CASSQAQRTDTQYF.

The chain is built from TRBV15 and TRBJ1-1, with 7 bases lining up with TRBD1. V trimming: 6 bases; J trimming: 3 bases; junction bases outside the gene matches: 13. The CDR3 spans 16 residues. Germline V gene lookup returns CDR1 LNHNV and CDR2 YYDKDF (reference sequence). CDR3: CATRRDADRIDTEAFF. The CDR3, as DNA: TGTGCCACCAGACGAGACGCGGACAGGATCGACACTGAAGCTTTCTTT.

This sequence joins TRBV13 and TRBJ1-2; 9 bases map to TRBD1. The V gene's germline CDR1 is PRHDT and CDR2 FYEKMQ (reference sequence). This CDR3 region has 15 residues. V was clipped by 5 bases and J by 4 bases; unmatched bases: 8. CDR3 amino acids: CASSVTGGLVYGYTF. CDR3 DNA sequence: TGTGCCAGCAGCGTAACAGGGGGCCTGGTCTATGGCTACACCTTC.